This T cell receptor (beta chain) is drawn from a study of blood T cell repertoires in COVID-19. Study summary: The study drew acute and convalescent COVID-19 samples from the United States, Italy and Spain. The analysed material was cDNA or gDNA that came from T cells, B-cell-depleted T cells, or PBMCs.

In the original analysis: Nucleated cell number was recorded as an estimate derived from reference gene primer amplification. Data came from immunoSEQ multiplex PCR; TCRdb stores just in-frame clones and leaves some out. For V, J and clone size, that table is used; D and trimming come from the DNA. The sample lists 70,000 to 100,000 clones; more than 70% were seen once. Patients in Seattle were enrolled during active infection, then followed longitudinally. This sequence was found in a middle-aged man with COVID-19, enrolled during active disease. The specimen sequenced was peripheral blood.

The CDR3 nucleotides read TGTGCCAGCAGCTTAGGCCTATTAGTCCGTGGTCCCGGGGGTAGCAATCAGCCCCAGCATTTT. It translates to CASSLGLLVRGPGGSNQPQHF. This rearrangement joins TRBV13 to TRBJ1-5; the D gene is possibly TRBD1 (5 bases). The V end was cut by 0 bases, the J end by 0 bases, with 24 bases between. This CDR3 has 21 residues. In germline, CDR1 is PRHDT, CDR2 FYEKMQ (reference sequence).